This T cell receptor beta chain is drawn from a study of cytomegalovirus exposure and HLA in healthy donors. As regards this clone: What it binds is not known.

The approximately 120-subject validation cohort, separate from the 666-subject first cohort, included the donors. Broader study findings: 150 or so TCR beta chains were listed as cytomegalovirus-associated. Most TCR sequences were seen very rarely across donors, but some public TCRs occurred in many. Published work reported that the classifier diagnosed cytomegalovirus status with high specificity and sensitivity.

Some clones are missing from TCRdb's copy, which holds only in-frame ones; the method was immunoSEQ multiplex PCR. The profile shows some 140,000 clones, approximately 86% of them singletons. CDR3 length equals 14 residues. V shed 4 bases and J shed 7 bases, with 15 bases lying between them. Germline loops: CDR1 SGHNT, CDR2 YYREEE (reference sequence). The receptor comes from a human donor in good health. The sequenced sample consisted of PBMCs. The chain combines TRBV5-4 with TRBJ2-4, with D possibly matching TRBD2 (6 bases). DNA for the CDR3: TGTGCCAGCAGCGGTACAACGACTAGTAACATTCAGTACTTC. Its translation: CASSGTTTSNIQYF.